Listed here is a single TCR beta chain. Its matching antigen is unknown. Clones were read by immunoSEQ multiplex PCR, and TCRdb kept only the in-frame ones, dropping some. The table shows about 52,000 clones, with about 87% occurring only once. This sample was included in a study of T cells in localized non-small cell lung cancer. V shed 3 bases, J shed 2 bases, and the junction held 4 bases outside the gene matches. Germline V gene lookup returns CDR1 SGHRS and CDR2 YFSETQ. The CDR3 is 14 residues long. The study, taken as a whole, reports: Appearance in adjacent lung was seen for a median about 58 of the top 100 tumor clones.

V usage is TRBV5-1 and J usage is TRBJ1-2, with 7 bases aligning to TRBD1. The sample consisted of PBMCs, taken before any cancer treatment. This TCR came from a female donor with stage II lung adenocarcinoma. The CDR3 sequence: CASSSRTGNYGYTF. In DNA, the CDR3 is TGCGCCAGCAGCTCCAGGACAGGAAACTATGGCTACACCTTC. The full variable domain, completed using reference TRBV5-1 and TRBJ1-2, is KAGVTQTPRYLIKTRGQQVTLSCSPISGHRSVSWYQQTPGQGLQFLFEYFSETQRNKGNFPGRFSGRQFSNSRSEMNVSTLELGDSALYLCASSSRTGNYGYTFGSGTRLTVV.